This TCR beta chain was identified in a study of blood T cell repertoires in COVID-19. Study in general: The study drew acute and convalescent COVID-19 samples from the United States, Italy and Spain. Sample material is recorded as cDNA or gDNA derived from T cells, B-cell-depleted T cells, or PBMCs.

Original methodology: Amplified reference gene primers provided the basis for estimating nucleated cell counts. Method: immunoSEQ multiplex PCR; TCRdb's copy keeps in-frame clones and lacks some. Clone size and the V and J calls come from that table; the DNA yielded D and trimming. Among some 36,000 clones listed, roughly nine tenths were seen once. CDR3 size: 15 residues. Germline values: CDR1 SGDLS, CDR2 YYNGEE. The trim removed 4 bases at V and 7 bases at J, leaving 10 bases unmatched. This TCR derives from a man aged 60-69 years with active or convalescent COVID-19. Sequenced material: peripheral blood. The chain carries TRBV9 and TRBJ1-4, with 7 bases lining up with TRBD1. The CDR3 DNA follows: TGTGCCAGCAGCACCCGGACAGGTTCGAGTGAAAAACTGTTTTTT. Translation gives CASSTRTGSSEKLFF.